This TCR beta chain is from a study of T cells in Graves' hyperthyroidism and ophthalmopathy. RNA transcripts served as the template for amplifying TCR beta CDR3 regions. Researchers ran a first-round RT-PCR on the TCR CDR3 using the HTBI primer set. One entry per CDR3 protein results from TCRdb running MiXCR on the multiplex PCR reads. The repertoire holds roughly 500,000 distinct CDR3 sequences, with roughly 13% as singletons. This clonotype was recorded at least ten times. Source material: blood. The source is a woman aged 30 to 39 with Graves' hyperthyroidism that later progressed to Graves' ophthalmopathy.

CDR3 sequence reads: CASSLVASSEAFF. CDR3 nucleotide sequence: TGTGCCAGCAGCTTAGTTGCGTCATCTGAAGCTTTCTTT. The chain combines TRBV11-2 with TRBJ1-1; D unclear. Looked up from germline, CDR1 is SGHAT and CDR2 is FQNNGV. The CDR3 runs to 13 residues. Trimming stripped 1 base from V and 6 bases from J, with 9 bases between. The full variable domain, in which reference TRBV11-2 and TRBJ1-1 provide the parts outside the CDR3, is EAGVAQSPRYKIIEKRQSVAFWCNPISGHATLYWYQQILGQGPKLLIQFQNNGVVDDSQLPKDRFSAERLKGVDSTLKIQPAKLEDSAVYLCASSLVASSEAFFGQGTRLTVV.